The rows below give T cell receptor beta chains drawn from one sample of a study of blood T cell repertoires in COVID-19. Assay: immunoSEQ multiplex PCR; the TCRdb copy retains only in-frame clones and omits some. Seen here are 120,000 or so clones, about 83% observed once, and the top ten hold over 9.5%. What was sequenced was peripheral blood. All receptors derive from a man in his sixties with acute or convalescent COVID-19. Both conserved end residues are part of each CDR3. Each record gives: clone size, J gene, D gene, V gene, CDR3 protein, CDR3 DNA. D genes are given only for firm matches. Size is stated for part of the rows, as once, few or many counts, or as a class when the clone is expanded.

size: few
J: TRBJ1-2
D: TRBD1
V: TRBV19
CDR3: CASRQGAHGYTF
DNA: TGTGCCAGTAGGCAGGGGGCCCATGGCTACACCTTC

size: -
J: TRBJ1-2
D: -
V: TRBV27
CDR3: CASTNLGGDYGYTF
DNA: TGTGCCAGCACCAACTTAGGGGGGGACTATGGCTACACCTTC

size: -
J: TRBJ2-3
D: -
V: TRBV28
CDR3: CASSSPSSGTDTQYF
DNA: TGTGCCAGCAGTTCCCCTAGCTCGGGCACAGATACGCAGTATTTT

size: -
J: TRBJ2-1
D: TRBD2
V: TRBV5-1
CDR3: CASSRGAGVSYNEQFF
DNA: TGCGCCAGCAGCCGAGGCGCGGGAGTGTCCTACAATGAGCAGTTCTTC

size: -
J: TRBJ1-2
D: -
V: TRBV2
CDR3: CASSYTGQGGYTF
DNA: TGTGCCAGCAGTTATACAGGGCAGGGTGGCTACACCTTC

size: -
J: TRBJ2-2
D: TRBD2
V: TRBV27
CDR3: CASSGSYGRAGTGELFF
DNA: TGTGCCAGCAGTGGATCTTACGGGAGGGCCGGCACCGGGGAGCTGTTTTTT

size: few
J: TRBJ2-1
D: TRBD1
V: TRBV19
CDR3: CASSIRGTGNHEQFF
DNA: TGTGCCAGTAGTATCCGGGGGACAGGGAACCATGAGCAGTTCTTC

size: -
J: TRBJ1-1
D: TRBD1
V: TRBV6-5
CDR3: CASRFGTGGTEAFF
DNA: TGTGCCAGCAGATTCGGGACAGGGGGCACTGAAGCTTTCTTT

size: -
J: TRBJ2-1
D: TRBD2
V: TRBV7-9
CDR3: CASSFGLVVHNEQFF
DNA: TGTGCCAGCAGCTTCGGACTAGTCGTCCACAATGAGCAGTTCTTC

size: -
J: TRBJ2-3
D: -
V: TRBV27
CDR3: CASSLDRRADTQYF
DNA: TGTGCCAGCAGTTTAGACAGGCGGGCAGATACGCAGTATTTT

size: -
J: TRBJ2-3
D: -
V: TRBV7-2
CDR3: CASSLGWTAALTDTQYF
DNA: TGTGCCAGCAGCTTAGGCTGGACAGCCGCGCTCACAGATACGCAGTATTTT

size: -
J: TRBJ1-2
D: TRBD1
V: TRBV10-1
CDR3: CAGQGYGYTF
DNA: TGCGCCGGACAGGGTTATGGCTACACCTTC

size: -
J: TRBJ1-1
D: TRBD1
V: TRBV7-3
CDR3: CASKQGAGTEAFF
DNA: TGTGCCAGCAAGCAGGGGGCTGGCACTGAAGCTTTCTTT

size: -
J: TRBJ2-7
D: TRBD2
V: TRBV6-5
CDR3: CAGAMAGDEQYF
DNA: TGTGCCGGAGCCATGGCGGGGGACGAGCAGTACTTC

size: few
J: TRBJ2-1
D: TRBD1
V: TRBV6-6
CDR3: CASSSPDRGGVEQFF
DNA: TGTGCCAGCAGTTCCCCTGACAGGGGGGGGGTTGAGCAGTTCTTC

size: -
J: TRBJ2-2
D: -
V: TRBV9
CDR3: CASSPRGSANTGELFF
DNA: TGTGCCAGCAGCCCTCGTGGTAGCGCGAACACCGGGGAGCTGTTTTTT

size: once
J: TRBJ2-1
D: TRBD2
V: TRBV29-1
CDR3: CSDAGVVNEQFF
DNA: TGCTCGGATGCGGGAGTGGTCAATGAGCAGTTCTTC

size: -
J: TRBJ1-2
D: -
V: TRBV19
CDR3: CASSPPRVYGYTF
DNA: TGTGCCAGTAGTCCCCCCCGGGTGTATGGCTACACCTTC

size: -
J: TRBJ2-1
D: -
V: TRBV7-3
CDR3: CASSPHPGSGDEQFF
DNA: TGTGCCAGCAGCCCCCACCCCGGGAGCGGCGATGAGCAGTTCTTC

size: -
J: TRBJ2-1
D: -
V: TRBV5-1
CDR3: CASSLSRGDNEQFF
DNA: TGCGCCAGCAGCTTGAGCAGGGGAGACAATGAGCAGTTCTTC

size: -
J: TRBJ1-3
D: TRBD1
V: TRBV28
CDR3: CASSGGGFLSGNTIYF
DNA: TGTGCCAGCAGCGGAGGGGGCTTCCTCTCTGGAAACACCATATATTTT

size: -
J: TRBJ1-2
D: TRBD1
V: TRBV7-6
CDR3: CASSIGTGLPYGYTF
DNA: TGTGCCAGCAGCATAGGGACAGGGCTACCTTATGGCTACACCTTC

size: once
J: TRBJ2-5
D: -
V: TRBV11-3
CDR3: CASSARAGETQYF
DNA: TGTGCCAGCAGCGCCAGGGCGGGGGAGACCCAGTACTTC

size: -
J: TRBJ1-6
D: -
V: TRBV28
CDR3: CASSLFPRVANSPLHF
DNA: TGTGCCAGCAGTTTATTTCCCCGGGTGGCTAATTCACCCCTCCACTTT

size: -
J: TRBJ2-7
D: TRBD1
V: TRBV27
CDR3: CASSSGQGLKSEQYF
DNA: TGTGCCAGCAGTTCGGGACAGGGCCTCAAGAGCGAGCAGTACTTC

size: -
J: TRBJ2-5
D: -
V: TRBV28
CDR3: CASSYGQQETQYF
DNA: TGTGCCAGCAGTTACGGACAGCAAGAGACCCAGTACTTC